The entry below describes one T cell receptor beta chain. Its specificity is unknown. This record comes from a study of T-cell reconstitution after alpha-beta-depleted transplantation in children. Whole-study results and caveats: Certain patients had high TCRbeta diversity at day 60, and it came from recipient T cells and thymic progenitors that survived. Several hundred expanded graft clones reportedly were the source of alpha-beta T cells about two months after transplant. Among T cells one year after transplant, newly produced cells accounted for most counts and diversity.

Preparation of the TCRbeta library was carried out with unique molecular identifiers. MiXCR, applied by TCRdb to the PCR reads, yields one record per CDR3 protein. This table holds approximately 82,000 distinct CDR3 sequences, 18% found once. The input for sequencing was PBMCs, mostly from graft donor cells, taken 360 days after TCRalphabeta/CD19-depleted stem cell transplant. The clonotype originates from a male patient between 2 and 10 years old who had a stem cell transplant for acute lymphoblastic leukemia, so the T cells may come from the graft donor.

CDR3 nucleotide sequence: TGTGCCAGCAGCTTAGGGGACAGATACGATGGGAATCAGCCCCAGCATTTT. It codes for CASSLGDRYDGNQPQHF. The V call is TRBV11-2, the J call TRBJ1-5, with 7 bases matching TRBD1. Trimming removed 1 base from V and 4 bases from J; junction bases left unmatched: 10. Germline V gene lookup returns CDR1 SGHAT and CDR2 FQNNGV. The length of the CDR3 is 17 residues. The variable domain in full, completed from reference TRBV11-2 and TRBJ1-5, reads EAGVAQSPRYKIIEKRQSVAFWCNPISGHATLYWYQQILGQGPKLLIQFQNNGVVDDSQLPKDRFSAERLKGVDSTLKIQPAKLEDSAVYLCASSLGDRYDGNQPQHFGDGTRLSIL.